A single T cell receptor beta chain is shown here with its context. The antigen remains undetermined. The data were taken from a study of cytomegalovirus exposure and HLA in healthy donors. Study-wide results and caveats: Rarity marked most TCR sequences, yet some public TCRs occurred in many donors. With high specificity and sensitivity, the classifier reportedly diagnosed cytomegalovirus status. As a later analysis revealed, most CMV-associated TCR beta chains appeared HLA-restricted.

Germline CDR1 is ENHRY and CDR2 is SYGVKD. Trimming left V 3 bases short and J 4 bases short, with 15 bases between. The CDR3 runs 16 residues. Vbeta (60) and Jbeta (13) primers were used in the PCR. Generated by immunoSEQ multiplex PCR, the TCRdb table keeps only in-frame clones and is missing some. Of approximately 150,000 clones detected, around 76% appear once; the ten largest clones hold roughly 1%. The rearrangement links TRBV10-3 to TRBJ2-2; a possible D gene is TRBD1 (6 bases). The specimen sequenced was PBMCs. The clonotype was recovered from a woman aged 40 to 49 in good health and CMV-seronegative. The CDR3 region is CAISDPTGMVTGELFF. Written as DNA, the CDR3 is TGTGCCATCAGTGACCCCACAGGGATGGTCACCGGGGAGCTGTTTTTT.